Shown below are 26 T cell receptor beta chains from a single sample sequenced in a study of blood T cell repertoires in COVID-19. The data were produced by immunoSEQ multiplex PCR, yet TCRdb's version contains in-frame clones alone and is incomplete. This sample has about 160,000 clones, with 82% found just once. Specimen: PBMCs or T cells enriched from blood (not recorded which). The receptors shown here come from a man aged 55 to 70 who had recovered from COVID-19.

The rearrangement joins TRBV5-1 to TRBJ1-1, with unresolved D. With 4 bases removed from V and 0 bases from J, the gap between germline ends came to 10 bases. The CDR3 is 14 amino acids. Germline V lookup: CDR1 SGHRS, CDR2 YFSETQ. The CDR3: CASSSSVVNTEAFF. DNA of the CDR3: TGCGCCAGCAGCAGTTCGGTGGTGAACACTGAAGCTTTCTTT.

V gene TRBV15 combines with J gene TRBJ2-7; D call uncertain. The CDR3 covers 14 residues. CDR1 LNHNV and CDR2 YYDKDF come from the germline V gene (reference sequence). V was cut by 1 base and J by 1 base, with 8 bases left in between. The CDR3 reads CATSRGPTSYEQYF. The CDR3 DNA reads as TGTGCCACCAGCAGAGGGCCCACATCCTACGAGCAGTACTTC.

This clone was counted between two and nine times. The chain couples TRBV14 to TRBJ1-1, with TRBD1 as a possible D gene (5 bases). This CDR3 comprises 14 residues. Germline V gene sequence: CDR1 SGHDN, CDR2 FVKESK. Trimming pared 4 bases from V and 0 bases from J, leaving 9 bases between. The CDR3 sequence: CASSRGGVNTEAFF. The CDR3 nucleotides read TGTGCCAGCAGCCGAGGAGGGGTGAACACTGAAGCTTTCTTT.

The rearrangement uses TRBV2 and TRBJ2-7, with 7 nucleotides matching TRBD2. The germline CDR1 and CDR2 sequences are SNHLY and FYNNEI. J gave up 4 bases and V 8 bases, and 8 bases lay outside the gene matches. The CDR3 covers 13 residues. CDR3 coding DNA: TGTGCCAGCGTCCTTGGGGGGGGGTACGAGCAGTACTTC. It yields the protein CASVLGGGYEQYF.

This rearrangement joins TRBV27 to TRBJ1-5; possibly TRBD1 for D (5 bases). CDR3 length equals 18 residues. In germline, CDR1 is MNHEY, CDR2 SMNVEV (reference sequence). Between the trimmed V and J ends, which lost 4 bases and 3 bases, there was a span of 22 bases. CDR3 region: CASSSYPPGGVNNQPQHF. The CDR3 region has the DNA TGTGCCAGCAGTTCTTATCCCCCCGGGGGGGTTAACAATCAGCCCCAGCATTTT.

The sample holds a few counts of this clone. The chain combines TRBV14 with TRBJ1-3; D not resolved. The CDR3 runs 16 residues. In germline, CDR1 is SGHDN, CDR2 FVKESK. Trimming took off 4 bases at V and 2 bases at J, with 15 bases between the two ends. CDR3: CASSLLFEVPGNTIYF. CDR3 bases: TGTGCCAGCAGCCTGCTTTTTGAGGTCCCTGGAAACACCATATATTTT.

The chain combines TRBV5-4 with TRBJ2-1, with D perhaps TRBD1 (6 bases). The V end was cut by 3 bases, the J end by 1 base, with 14 bases between. Germline V gives CDR1 SGHNT, CDR2 YYREEE (reference sequence). CDR3 length equals 16 residues. The CDR3 sequence: CASSSPGDPSYNEQFF. CDR3 in DNA: TGTGCCAGCAGCTCTCCAGGGGACCCATCCTACAATGAGCAGTTCTTC.

The chain carries TRBV3-1 (or the pseudogene TRBV3-2) and TRBJ2-1; D perhaps matches TRBD1 (5 bases). CDR3 length equals 14 residues. Germline CDR1 is LGHDT and CDR2 is YNNKEL (reference sequence). V was pared by 0 bases and J by 14 bases, with 17 bases between. This CDR3 is CASSQDRTGRKKFF. The CDR3 DNA follows: TGTGCCAGCAGCCAAGATAGAACAGGTCGGAAAAAGTTCTTC.

The rearrangement uses TRBV6-5 and TRBJ2-2, with TRBD1 matching over 7 bases. This CDR3 region has 14 residues. V gave up 6 bases and J gave up 0 bases; unmatched junction bases: 1. Germline CDR1 and CDR2: MNHEY and SVGAGI. The CDR3 sequence: CASRDRTNTGELFF. CDR3 sequence (DNA): TGTGCCAGCAGGGACAGGACGAACACCGGGGAGCTGTTTTTT.

V and J are TRBV5-1 and TRBJ2-1; TRBD2 might be the D (6 bases). Trimming removed 0 bases at V and 9 bases at J, with 13 bases between. The CDR3 sequence is 14 residues long. Looked up from germline, CDR1 is SGHRS and CDR2 is YFSETQ. CDR3 in amino acids: CASSLGLGVGEQFF. CDR3 coding DNA: TGCGCCAGCAGCTTGGGACTAGGAGTGGGTGAGCAGTTCTTC.

The chain combines TRBV28 with TRBJ2-4, with D unclear. The V end was cut by 5 bases, the J end by 0 bases, with 11 bases between. This CDR3 is built from 15 residues. CDR1 and CDR2 (germline): MDHEN, SYDVKM. The chain's CDR3 is CASSLRQLAKNIQYF. CDR3 DNA: TGTGCCAGCAGTCTCCGACAACTAGCCAAAAACATTCAGTACTTC.

The rearrangement joins TRBV24-1 to TRBJ2-1, with D perhaps TRBD1 (5 bases). The CDR3 consists of 16 residues. V lost 9 bases and J lost 2, with 19 bases in between. Germline V gene lookup returns CDR1 KGHDR and CDR2 SFDVKD. The CDR3 is CATSKAHRSPYNEQFF. The CDR3 DNA reads TGTGCCACCTCTAAGGCCCACAGGTCCCCCTACAATGAGCAGTTCTTC.

The chain carries TRBV28 and TRBJ2-1; 10 bases agree with TRBD2. The CDR3 is made up of 15 amino acids. CDR1 MDHEN and CDR2 SYDVKM come from the germline V gene. After removal of 7 bases from V and 7 bases from J, the junction contained 10 bases not matched to a gene. CDR3 region: CASISPTSGLNEQFF. CDR3 bases: TGTGCCAGCATATCTCCGACTAGCGGGCTTAATGAGCAGTTCTTC.

This clone came up a few times. The chain combines TRBV7-8 with TRBJ1-2; tentative D call: TRBD1 (6 bases). The CDR3 is 14 amino acids. V lost 5 bases to trimming and J lost 8 bases, with 18 bases between them. The V gene's germline CDR1 is SGHVS and CDR2 FQNEAQ. In DNA, the CDR3 is TGTGCCAGCAGCCCTAGACAGGCACTGGGCGGCTACACCTTC. This encodes CASSPRQALGGYTF.

The chain carries TRBV5-5 and TRBJ2-3; D possibly corresponds to TRBD1 (5 bases). The V gene lost 2 bases and the J gene lost 0 bases, with 10 bases spanning the gap. This CDR3 has 15 residues. Germline CDR1 reads SGHKS; CDR2 reads YYEKEE (reference sequence). CDR3 in DNA: TGTGCCAGCAGCTTCGATGACAGTAGCACAGATACGCAGTATTTT. This translates into CASSFDDSSTDTQYF.

The V gene is TRBV2, the J gene TRBJ1-2, with 9 bases aligning to TRBD1. Germline loops: CDR1 SNHLY, CDR2 FYNNEI. There are 14 residues in the CDR3. Trimming at V came to 6 bases and at J to 2 bases, leaving 4 bases not matched to a gene. The CDR3 DNA sequence: TGTGCCAGCAGCGACAGGGGGTCCAACTATGGCTACACCTTC. Protein product: CASSDRGSNYGYTF.

The chain carries TRBV19 and TRBJ1-5, with a possible D match to TRBD1 (6 bases). This CDR3 comprises 14 residues. The germline gives CDR1 LNHDA, CDR2 SQIVND (reference sequence). V lost 5 bases to trimming and J lost 5 bases, with 13 bases between them. CDR3 in amino acids: CASSQDRSDQPQHF. Written as DNA, the CDR3 is TGTGCCAGTAGTCAGGACAGAAGTGATCAGCCCCAGCATTTT.

This chain links TRBV14 with TRBJ1-2, with 9 nucleotides matching TRBD1. This CDR3 comprises 15 residues. The V gene's germline CDR1 is SGHDN and CDR2 FVKESK. J gave up 4 bases and V 0 bases, and 3 bases lay outside the gene matches. The CDR3 sequence: CASSQEGTGIYGYTF. The CDR3, as DNA: TGTGCCAGCAGCCAAGAAGGGACAGGGATCTATGGCTACACCTTC. Using reference TRBV14 and TRBJ1-2 for the parts outside the CDR3, the full variable domain is EAGVTQFPSHSVIEKGQTVTLRCDPISGHDNLYWYRRVMGKEIKFLLHFVKESKQDESGMPNNRFLAERTGGTYSTLKVQPAELEDSGVYFCASSQEGTGIYGYTFGSGTRLTVV.

The chain uses TRBV9 and TRBJ2-5, with D possibly TRBD1 on 5 matching bases. V dropped 0 bases and J dropped 5 bases, with 8 bases sitting between them. Looked up from germline, CDR1 is SGDLS and CDR2 is YYNGEE. This CDR3 has 13 residues. CDR3 sequence reads: CASSVGPGETQYF. CDR3 DNA: TGTGCCAGCAGCGTAGGTCCAGGGGAGACCCAGTACTTC.

The chain recombines TRBV27 with TRBJ1-4; 7 bases align to TRBD1. The CDR3 spans 15 residues. Trimming cost V 5 bases and J 2 bases; bases outside gene matches: 5. Germline CDR1 MNHEY, CDR2 SMNVEV (reference sequence). For the CDR3, the DNA is TGTGCCAGCAGTAGGGACAGCTTGACTAATGAAAAACTGTTTTTT. It specifies CASSRDSLTNEKLFF. The whole variable domain, filled in from reference TRBV27 and TRBJ1-4, reads EAQVTQNPRYLITVTGKKLTVTCSQNMNHEYMSWYRQDPGLGLRQIYYSMNVEVTDKGDVPEGYKVSRKEKRNFPLILESPSPNQTSLYFCASSRDSLTNEKLFFGSGTQLSVL.

The chain combines TRBV11-2 with TRBJ2-4; D is perhaps TRBD1 (5 bases). This CDR3 has 13 amino acids. The germline V and J ends were trimmed by 1 base and 9 bases, with 10 bases remaining between them. Germline values: CDR1 SGHAT, CDR2 FQNNGV. As DNA, the CDR3 is TGTGCCAGCAGCTTAGCCAGGGCCCTCATTCAGTACTTC. This sequence encodes CASSLARALIQYF. Variable domain in full (rest from reference TRBV11-2 and TRBJ2-4): EAGVAQSPRYKIIEKRQSVAFWCNPISGHATLYWYQQILGQGPKLLIQFQNNGVVDDSQLPKDRFSAERLKGVDSTLKIQPAKLEDSAVYLCASSLARALIQYFGAGTRLSVL.

The J gene is TRBJ2-2, the V gene TRBV5-8; TRBD2 matches at 10 bases. This CDR3 spans 17 amino acids. Germline V gene lookup returns CDR1 SGHTS and CDR2 YDEGEE. Trimming took 0 bases from V and 7 from J; bases not matched to a gene: 9. CDR3 region: CASSLARLAGLHGELFF. The CDR3 nucleotides are TGTGCCAGCAGCTTGGCCCGACTAGCGGGTCTCCACGGGGAGCTGTTTTTT.

The table lists this clone with a count of one. The CDR3 loop is CASSLDRVQPQHF. The CDR3 bases are TGTGCCAGCAGCTTGGACAGGGTTCAGCCCCAGCATTTT. The chain employs TRBV7-2 and TRBJ1-5; 8 nucleotides agree with TRBD1. Germline loops: CDR1 SGHTA, CDR2 FQGNSA. V trimming: 3 bases; J trimming: 6 bases; junction bases outside the gene matches: 1. CDR3 size: 13 residues.

The chain uses TRBV7-9 and TRBJ2-1; a possible D gene is TRBD1 (5 bases). The V end was cut by 6 bases, the J end by 5 bases, with 17 bases between. Germline V gene lookup returns CDR1 SEHNR and CDR2 FQNEAQ (reference sequence). The CDR3 length is 15 residues. The CDR3 DNA reads as TGTGCCAGCAGTCCCTCTGGGGCAGGAGACAATGAGCAGTTCTTC. Translation: CASSPSGAGDNEQFF.

This sequence joins TRBV27 and TRBJ1-5; 9 nucleotides match TRBD1. The CDR3 consists of 12 residues. With 8 bases clipped from V and 7 bases from J, the junction kept 3 bases outside the gene matches. Germline values: CDR1 MNHEY, CDR2 SMNVEV (reference sequence). In DNA, the CDR3 is TGTGCCAGCGGGGACAGGGACCAGCCCCAGCATTTT. It specifies CASGDRDQPQHF.

The V and J genes are TRBV21-1 and TRBJ1-2; the table's D gene call, TRBD1, was not cross checked with the DNA. TRBV21-1 has pseudogene status. This CDR3 has 13 amino acids. Written as DNA, the CDR3 is TGTGCCAGCATAAGGACAGGGTGTGATGGCTACACCTTC. Translating gives CASIRTGCDGYTF.